These T cell receptor beta chains were read from a single sample in a study of blood T cells in healthy people across ages. From the 5' RACE reads, TCRdb called clonotypes with MiXCR, one entry per CDR3 protein. The sample has 1.5 million or so distinct CDR3 sequences; under 55% are singletons. The sequenced sample was blood. These receptors all stem from a woman aged 18-35 years in good health. The conserved cysteine and the conserved F or W are not part of the CDR3 here. Clone size is not always given. Where it is, it says once, few, many or a class for expanded clones.

TRBV7-9,.,ASSDGLVTDTQY
TRBV7-2,.,ASSRPGYGYT
TRBV10-3,few,AIGTSGRDNEQF
TRBV20-1,few,SASPLAGGYNEQF
TRBV7-9,.,ASSRGDSTSYEQY
TRBV3-1,.,ASSQMGTRY
TRBV29-1,few,SVATGTEAF
TRBV20-1,.,SARTGATDTQY
TRBV12-3/TRBV12-4,once,ASSHGLAVEADTQY
TRBV20-1,.,SARDQLGFRAF
TRBV12-3/TRBV12-4,.,TSSRSLAGVSYEQY
TRBV27,.,ASSLGVPTSPSTDTQY
TRBV27,few,ASRDRGLLYEQF
TRBV7-2,few,ASSLEGGSIYEQY
TRBV30,once,AWTGTGSYGYT
TRBV7-9,few,ASSLTTRAADTQY
TRBV12-3/TRBV12-4,few,ASSPPWSEAF
TRBV2,.,ASILEPPGGKLF
TRBV9,.,ASSATLAGEQF
TRBV20-1,few,SAREPTQVAKNIQY
TRBV9,once,ASSVEADYTDTQY
TRBV11-2,.,ASSLDTGTGGGNEQF
TRBV14,.,ASSQDAGMPWNEQF
TRBV5-1,.,ASRSGTYDTGELF
TRBV4-3,.,ASSQDPRGTGNTIY
TRBV11-2,.,ASSPKVSDESGYT
TRBV29-1,few,SVGQGRYNEQY
TRBV4-1,few,ASQIQQGSYEQY
TRBV24-1,.,ATSDFGHPELF
TRBV5-6,.,ASGVGVREQY
TRBV12-3/TRBV12-4,.,ASSFLTGDRTEAF
TRBV11-2,.,ASSHTRGGGFDNEQY
TRBV7-8,few,ASSLLPDSLGGYT
TRBV10-3,few,AISPGAADNEQF
TRBV20-1,.,SARAQGFRIEQY
TRBV28,.,ASTSLAGTSGRHEQF
TRBV27,many,ASSTTGGYEQY
TRBV24-1,few,ATSDLGTAYNEQF
TRBV5-1,.,ASSWTRGTDEAF
TRBV6-2/TRBV6-3,.,ASTYPGLAGGTSSDNEQY